These 27 T cell receptor beta chains originate from one sample sequenced in a study of T cell repertoires in cytomegalovirus infection. TCRdb analysed the reads with MiXCR anew, one entry per CDR3 protein. The sample lists roughly 130,000 distinct CDR3 sequences; approximately 9.2% were seen once. The specimen sequenced was PBMCs. Receptors were obtained from a human donor in good health (CMV status not recorded). Some clones in this sample may be carry-over from other donors' samples.

This clonotype was counted many times. The chain has TRBV7-2 and TRBJ1-6; D may be TRBD1 (5 bases). Between the trimmed V and J ends, which lost 4 bases and 10 bases, there was a span of 17 bases. The germline V gene has CDR1 SGHTA and CDR2 FQGNSA. The CDR3 has 15 amino acids. The DNA for the CDR3 is TGTGCCAGCAGCTCGGGACCCGGACTGGGGTCACCCCTCCACTTT. This gives the protein CASSSGPGLGSPLHF.

There are many counts of this clonotype. This chain uses TRBV6-1 with TRBJ1-2; D remains unclear. Germline V lookup: CDR1 MNHNS, CDR2 SASEGT. This CDR3 is built from 15 residues. The V and J ends lost 1 base and 4 bases respectively, with 13 bases between them. Here the CDR3 DNA reads TGTGCCAGCAGTGAAGATTTCCTTCAAACCTATGGCTACACCTTC. Its translation: CASSEDFLQTYGYTF.

The chain has TRBV20-1 and TRBJ2-1, with 16 positions matching TRBD2. The CDR3 is made up of 18 amino acids. CDR1 and CDR2 from the germline V gene are DFQATT and SNEGSKA (reference sequence). J gave up 4 bases and V 3 bases, and 9 bases lay outside the gene matches. The CDR3 reads CSARGTSGGVPGYNEQFF. For the CDR3, the DNA is TGCAGTGCTAGGGGGACTAGCGGGGGGGTACCGGGATACAATGAGCAGTTCTTC.

This rearrangement joins TRBV29-1 to TRBJ2-1; D unclear. Germline CDR1 and CDR2: SQVTM and ANQGSEA. The CDR3 runs 12 residues. With 4 bases removed from V and 9 bases from J, the gap between germline ends came to 13 bases. The CDR3 DNA is TGCAGCGTTGTAGAGTTCACAAGTGAGCAGTTCTTC. Translation gives CSVVEFTSEQFF.

This clonotype was counted ten times or more. The chain joins TRBV6-5 to TRBJ1-2; D might be TRBD1 (5 bases). This CDR3 is 12 amino acids long. The germline V gene has CDR1 MNHEY and CDR2 SVGAGI. V lost 8 bases, J lost 8 bases, and 15 bases lay in between. The CDR3 DNA reads as TGTGCCAGCCGGGGCCTAGCGGAAGGCTACACCTTC. It codes for CASRGLAEGYTF.

The chain is built from TRBV20-1 and TRBJ1-2, with 7 bases lining up with TRBD1. Germline CDR1 is DFQATT and CDR2 is SNEGSKA (reference sequence). CDR3 length equals 15 residues. Trimming took 3 bases from V and 4 from J; bases not matched to a gene: 11. This chain's CDR3 is CSARSTGSLTYGYTF. CDR3 coding DNA: TGCAGTGCTAGGTCGACAGGGAGCCTTACCTATGGCTACACCTTC.

This clonotype was seen many times. The chain joins TRBV7-2 to TRBJ1-5; no definite D call. The V gene lost 2 bases and the J gene lost 0 bases, with 8 bases spanning the gap. Germline CDR1 is SGHTA and CDR2 is FQGNSA. The CDR3 totals 15 residues. CDR3 region: CASSLWGNSNQPQHF. For the CDR3, the DNA is TGTGCCAGCAGCTTATGGGGTAATAGCAATCAGCCCCAGCATTTT.

The chain has TRBV12-3 or TRBV12-4 and TRBJ2-7, with 8 positions matching TRBD2. This CDR3 spans 14 amino acids. V shed 6 bases and J 0 bases; nucleotides not matched to a gene: 4. This chain's CDR3 is CASSPTSASYEQYF. The DNA of the CDR3 is TGTGCCAGCAGCCCGACTAGCGCCTCCTACGAGCAGTACTTC.

This clonotype was seen many times. The chain employs TRBV2 and TRBJ2-2; possible D gene TRBD1, 5 bases. CDR1 and CDR2 (germline): SNHLY, FYNNEI. CDR3 length: 16 residues. The germline V and J ends were trimmed by 2 bases and 0 bases, with 10 bases remaining between them. The CDR3 DNA reads as TGTGCCAGCAGTGAACAAGGGGTGGCGAACACCGGGGAGCTGTTTTTT. Residues: CASSEQGVANTGELFF.

The sample holds many counts of this clonotype. The chain links TRBV12-3 or TRBV12-4 to TRBJ2-2, with D perhaps TRBD1 or TRBD2 (6 bases each). The CDR3 extends over 17 amino acids. With 4 bases removed from V and 1 base from J, the gap between germline ends came to 16 bases. The CDR3 DNA follows: TGTGCCAGCAGTTCCTACGTGGGGGGCAGGAACACCGGGGAGCTGTTTTTT. It translates to CASSSYVGGRNTGELFF.

J is TRBJ2-7 and V is TRBV25-1, with 8 positions matching TRBD1. The germline V gene has CDR1 MGHDK and CDR2 SYGVNS. Trimming cost V 6 bases and J 0 bases; bases outside gene matches: 4. This CDR3 is built from 14 residues. CDR3 nucleotides: TGTGCCAGCAGGGCGGACAGGGCCTCCTACGAGCAGTACTTC. It is translated as CASRADRASYEQYF.

This clonotype was seen ten or more times. The gene calls are TRBV2 and TRBJ1-1; no definite D call. The germline V and J ends were trimmed by 4 bases and 10 bases, with 10 bases remaining between them. Germline V gene lookup returns CDR1 SNHLY and CDR2 FYNNEI. The CDR3 length is 11 residues. The DNA for the CDR3 is TGTGCCAGCAGTGTTATGATTGGAGCTTTCTTT. This gives the protein CASSVMIGAFF.

This rearrangement joins TRBV12-3 or TRBV12-4 to TRBJ2-3; D is unresolved. The CDR3 contains 11 residues. V lost 4 bases and J lost 5, with 4 bases in between. Here the CDR3 DNA reads TGTGCCAGCAGTTGGAGAGATACGCAGTATTTT. Translation: CASSWRDTQYF.

The rearrangement uses TRBV7-4 and TRBJ1-1; no firm D call. CDR1 and CDR2 from the germline V gene are SGHVT and SQSDAQ. The CDR3 covers 12 residues. With 0 bases removed from V and 4 bases from J, the gap between germline ends came to 3 bases. CDR3: CASSLAGTEAFF. As DNA, the CDR3 is TGTGCCAGCAGCTTAGCGGGCACTGAAGCTTTCTTT.

This clonotype was recorded at least ten times. The chain links TRBV20-1 to TRBJ2-7; perhaps D is TRBD1 or TRBD2 (6 bases each). Trimming shortened V by 2 bases and J by 1 base, and 15 bases separated the two germline ends. The CDR3 contains 15 residues. The germline V gene encodes CDR1 DFQATT and CDR2 SNEGSKA (reference sequence). The CDR3 DNA is TGCAGTGCTAGACCTCTAGAGGGGGGATCCTACGAGCAGTACTTC. Encoded protein: CSARPLEGGSYEQYF.

This clonotype was seen ten or more times. The V gene is TRBV7-8, the J gene TRBJ2-1, with unresolved D. V was shortened by 1 base and J by 10 bases, with 11 bases between the two germline ends. The length of the CDR3 is 13 residues. The germline gives CDR1 SGHVS, CDR2 FQNEAQ. CDR3 DNA sequence: TGTGCCAGCAGCTTAGACCCTCGGAAGGAGCAGTTCTTC. Translated: CASSLDPRKEQFF.

The V and J genes are TRBV19 and TRBJ1-5; a possible D gene is TRBD1 (6 bases). Germline CDR1 and CDR2: LNHDA and SQIVND (reference sequence). V shed 7 bases and J shed 0 bases, with 16 bases lying between them. This CDR3 has 16 residues. CDR3 in amino acids: CASMQGRTPSNQPQHF. CDR3 nucleotides: TGTGCCAGTATGCAGGGGCGGACACCTAGCAATCAGCCCCAGCATTTT.

Many counts were recorded for this clonotype. In DNA form, the CDR3 reads TGTGCCAGCAGCCAAGAAGGTGGGCTTTCCCAAGAGACCCAGTACTTC. This gives the protein CASSQEGGLSQETQYF. V is TRBV4-2 and J is TRBJ2-5; D is ambiguous. From germline, CDR1 is LGHNA and CDR2 YNFKEQ. The CDR3 length is 16 residues. V lost 0 bases and J lost 1, with 12 bases in between.

This clonotype was seen at least ten times. V usage is TRBV4-1 and J usage is TRBJ1-2; tentative D call: TRBD1 (5 bases). The CDR3 sequence is 17 residues long. Germline CDR1 MGHRA, CDR2 YSYEKL. The germline V and J ends were trimmed by 0 bases and 5 bases, with 19 bases remaining between them. The CDR3 DNA follows: TGCGCCAGCAGCCAAGAACAGGCCTCCAGTCAATGGTATGGCTACACCTTC. Its translation: CASSQEQASSQWYGYTF.

Only a few counts were recorded for this clonotype. The chain has TRBV10-3 and TRBJ1-6; TRBD1 aligns across 9 bases. V lost 0 bases, J lost 8 bases, and 11 bases stayed unmatched. The CDR3 totals 18 residues. In germline, CDR1 is ENHRY, CDR2 SYGVKD. The CDR3 nucleotides are TGTGCCATCAGTGAGTCGATAAGTACGGACAGGGGTGATTCACCCCTCCACTTT. Translation gives CAISESISTDRGDSPLHF.

In this sample, this clonotype turned up many times. This chain uses TRBV7-2 with TRBJ2-3, with D perhaps TRBD1 or TRBD2 (5 bases each). V was trimmed by 2 bases and J by 2 bases, leaving 11 bases between them. CDR3 size: 15 residues. Germline lookup yields CDR1 SGHTA and CDR2 FQGNSA. For the CDR3, the DNA is TGTGCCAGCAGCTTACGTGGGGGATTCACAGATACGCAGTATTTT. Amino acid sequence: CASSLRGGFTDTQYF. The variable domain in full, with the rest retrieved from reference TRBV7-2 and TRBJ2-3, is GAGVSQSPSNKVTEKGKDVELRCDPISGHTALYWYRQSLGQGLEFLIYFQGNSAPDKSGLPSDRFSAERTGGSVSTLTIQRTQQEDSAVYLCASSLRGGFTDTQYFGPGTRLTVL.

This clonotype turned up a few times. The CDR3 loop is CSVRLGTTNGNEQFF. DNA for the CDR3: TGCAGCGTTCGCCTCGGGACTACAAACGGCAATGAGCAGTTCTTC. The J gene is TRBJ2-1, the V gene TRBV29-1; 7 bases line up with TRBD2. The CDR3 totals 15 residues. The germline V gene has CDR1 SQVTM and CDR2 ANQGSEA. V lost 5 bases and J lost 6; bases outside the gene matches: 13.

In its sample, this clonotype was seen a few times. This chain uses TRBV29-1 with TRBJ1-1; D gene unclear. From germline, CDR1 is SQVTM and CDR2 ANQGSEA. V lost 5 bases and J lost 2, with 6 bases in between. CDR3 length: 11 residues. CDR3 in amino acids: CSVSRNTEAFF. CDR3 DNA: TGCAGCGTTTCCCGTAACACTGAAGCTTTCTTT.

There are a few counts of this clonotype. This rearrangement joins TRBV3-1 to TRBJ1-1; 10 bases align to TRBD1. CDR3 length: 16 amino acids. Per germline, CDR1 LGHDT and CDR2 YNNKEL (reference sequence). The V gene end was trimmed by 4 bases and the J gene end by 6 bases; junction bases not matched to a gene: 11. In DNA form, the CDR3 reads TGTGCCAGCAGCCCCCTTCGACAGGGGGCGGGCGCTGAAGCTTTCTTT. Residues: CASSPLRQGAGAEAFF.

This clonotype was observed a few times. The chain carries TRBV7-9 and TRBJ2-1; 7 nucleotides align to TRBD2. V gave up 8 bases and J gave up 7 bases; unmatched junction bases: 17. The germline CDR1 and CDR2 sequences are SEHNR and FQNEAQ (reference sequence). The CDR3 consists of 16 residues. The CDR3 DNA follows: TGTGCCAGCTCCGAGCTGCGGGGGACCCACATAAATGAGCAGTTCTTC. Translating it yields CASSELRGTHINEQFF.

This clonotype showed up many times. V usage is TRBV7-6 and J usage is TRBJ2-3; TRBD2 matches at 8 bases. The germline gives CDR1 SGHVS, CDR2 FNYEAQ. The CDR3 runs 15 residues. Trimming took 6 bases from V and 5 from J; bases not matched to a gene: 10. CDR3 nucleotide sequence: TGTGCCAGCAGTCCCTCGGGGGGGCCTGGAGATACGCAGTATTTT. It encodes CASSPSGGPGDTQYF.

The rearrangement uses TRBV20-1 and TRBJ2-2, with TRBD2 matching 9 bases. The CDR3 consists of 15 residues. Germline lookup yields CDR1 DFQATT and CDR2 SNEGSKA (reference sequence). The trim removed 1 base at V and 8 bases at J, leaving 8 bases unmatched. The CDR3 is CSARVSGGPEGELFF. The CDR3 DNA follows: TGCAGTGCTAGAGTTAGCGGGGGCCCCGAAGGGGAGCTGTTTTTT.